By share, the clone carrying this T cell receptor beta chain ranks as medium-sized. The data were obtained in a study of blood T cell repertoires in COVID-19. The CDR3 spans 15 residues. J was trimmed by 1 base and V by 4 bases; bases with no gene match: 4. Germline CDR1 reads KGHDR; CDR2 reads SFDVKD. Here immunoSEQ multiplex PCR was the method, and the copy in TCRdb shows in-frame clones only, minus some. The table lists under 50,000 clones, 75% to 85% of them singletons. The sequenced sample consisted of peripheral blood. This sequence was found in a man aged 35-49 years with acute or convalescent COVID-19. The chain joins TRBV24-1 to TRBJ1-1, with 8 bases fitting TRBD1. Written as DNA, the CDR3 is TGTGCCACCAGTGAAGGGACAGGATCGAACACTGAAGCTTTCTTT. Its protein product is CATSEGTGSNTEAFF.